These 23 T cell receptor beta chains were all obtained from the same sample, sequenced in a study of Ad26.COV2.S vaccination and SARS-CoV-2 variants. Treatment given: some 20 received Ad26.COV2.S at low or high dose, single or two shots; several received placebo; per-sample allocation not given. The samples date from day 63 after the first vaccine or placebo injection. Sequenced by immunoSEQ multiplex PCR; TCRdb stores in-frame clones only, minus some. The top ten clones hold around 3.6% of a sample with roughly 380,000 clones, about nine tenths of them seen once. The material sequenced was peripheral blood, taken in a trial of Ad26.COV2.S vaccine versus placebo. The receptors were sampled from a person aged 18 to 59 who received the Ad26.COV2.S COVID-19 vaccine or a placebo.

This chain uses TRBV7-2 with TRBJ2-3; D remains unclear. Germline V gives CDR1 SGHTA, CDR2 FQGNSA. Trimming removed 4 bases at V and 0 bases at J, with 11 bases between. The CDR3 sequence is 15 residues long. CDR3 coding DNA: TGTGCCAGCAGCTCGGGCCCGAGCAGCACAGATACGCAGTATTTT. Translated, it gives CASSSGPSSTDTQYF.

The gene calls are TRBV27 and TRBJ2-2, with D possibly matching TRBD1 (6 bases). This CDR3 has 15 amino acids. Trimming removed 3 bases at V and 4 bases at J, with 12 bases between. Per the germline V gene, CDR1 is MNHEY and CDR2 is SMNVEV (reference sequence). The chain's CDR3 is CASSFQGLSTGELFF. DNA of the CDR3: TGTGCCAGCAGTTTCCAGGGGCTGAGCACCGGGGAGCTGTTTTTT.

This chain connects TRBV3-1 (or the pseudogene TRBV3-2) to TRBJ1-6, with 9 bases lining up with TRBD1. Germline CDR1 LGHDT, CDR2 YNNKEL (reference sequence). Trimming removed 3 bases from V and 10 bases from J; junction bases left unmatched: 4. This CDR3 has 14 residues. In DNA, the CDR3 is TGTGCCAGCAGCCAGGGGACAGGGAGCTCACCCCTCCACTTT. It specifies CASSQGTGSSPLHF.

This clone was found once. V and J are TRBV29-1 and TRBJ1-2, with 10 bases aligning to TRBD1. CDR1 and CDR2 (germline): SQVTM, ANQGSEA. The CDR3 covers 14 residues. Losses at the gene ends were 4 bases for V and 5 bases for J; bases not matched to a gene: 7. The CDR3, as DNA: TGCAGCGTTGGAGGGACAGGGGTGGATTATGGCTACACCTTC. It codes for CSVGGTGVDYGYTF.

V usage is TRBV7-3 and J usage is TRBJ2-2, with D maybe TRBD1 (6 bases). The CDR3 length is 15 residues. Germline V gene sequence: CDR1 SGHTA, CDR2 FQGTGA. V lost 2 bases to trimming and J lost 3 bases, with 10 bases between them. The CDR3 DNA is TGTGCCAGCAGCTTAGGCGGACAGTACACCGGGGAGCTGTTTTTT. It codes for CASSLGGQYTGELFF.

The chain has TRBV2 and TRBJ2-5, with 9 bases that match TRBD2. Germline V gene data show CDR1 as SNHLY and CDR2 as FYNNEI. The V and J ends lost 2 bases and 4 bases, in that order; junction bases with no gene match: 8. CDR3 length equals 16 residues. The chain's CDR3 is CASSERRLAGSETQYF. CDR3 bases: TGTGCCAGCAGTGAACGGCGTCTAGCGGGGTCAGAGACCCAGTACTTC.

This clone showed up just once. The V call is TRBV5-8, the J call TRBJ1-1; 7 nucleotides align to TRBD1. J gave up 4 bases and V 2 bases, and 8 bases lay outside the gene matches. The germline V gene encodes CDR1 SGHTS and CDR2 YDEGEE. This CDR3 has 15 amino acids. The CDR3 coding sequence is TGTGCCAGCAGCTTTAGACCGGACAGGCCCACTGAAGCTTTCTTT. As protein: CASSFRPDRPTEAFF.

V usage is TRBV4-3 and J usage is TRBJ1-4; 7 bases map to TRBD1. This CDR3 has 15 amino acids. In germline, CDR1 is LGHNA, CDR2 YSLEER. V lost 5 bases and J lost 6; bases outside the gene matches: 9. CDR3 in amino acids: CASSTRRGGDEKLFF. The CDR3 DNA is TGCGCCAGCAGCACCCGGAGAGGGGGCGATGAAAAACTGTTTTTT.

The V gene is TRBV11-2, the J gene TRBJ2-1, with D perhaps given as TRBD1 or TRBD2 (5 bases each). This CDR3 comprises 16 residues. V was cut by 2 bases and J by 10 bases, with 21 bases left in between. CDR1 SGHAT and CDR2 FQNNGV come from the germline V gene. CDR3 region: CASSLLGPSTAYEQFF. In nucleotides, the CDR3 is TGTGCCAGCAGCTTATTGGGACCGTCGACCGCGTACGAGCAGTTCTTC.

The CDR3 region has the DNA TGTGCCAGCAGTGTCAGATTCAGGGATCGGGTTCAGCCCCAGCATTTT. Encoded protein: CASSVRFRDRVQPQHF. The genes are TRBV6-1 and TRBJ1-5; TRBD1 is a possible D gene (5 bases). The CDR3 length is 16 residues. V lost 4 bases and J lost 6, with 19 bases in between. Per germline, CDR1 MNHNS and CDR2 SASEGT.

Worth noting for this clone: The same CDR3 arises from other DNA sequences in this sample as well. The rearrangement joins TRBV12-3 or TRBV12-4 to TRBJ1-5, with D hard to call. The V and J ends lost 1 base and 0 bases respectively, with 1 base between them. The CDR3 consists of 13 residues. CDR3 amino acids: CASSLDSNQPQHF. CDR3 coding DNA: TGTGCCAGCAGTTTAGATAGCAATCAGCCCCAGCATTTT.

The chain employs TRBV5-1 and TRBJ1-1; 8 bases align to TRBD1. This CDR3 contains 16 residues. V trimming: 4 bases; J trimming: 2 bases; junction bases outside the gene matches: 10. CDR1 and CDR2 (germline): SGHRS, YFSETQ. This CDR3 is CASSLGQGFINTEAFF. In DNA form, the CDR3 reads TGCGCCAGCAGCCTAGGACAGGGTTTTATCAACACTGAAGCTTTCTTT.

This clone occurred a few times. Other nucleotide sequences in the sample specify the same CDR3. This chain uses TRBV19 with TRBJ1-1; D ambiguous. From germline, CDR1 is LNHDA and CDR2 SQIVND (reference sequence). Trimming removed 3 bases from V and 1 base from J, with 6 bases in between. The CDR3 length is 13 residues. CDR3 region: CASSIGGNTEAFF. CDR3 nucleotides: TGTGCCAGTAGTATTGGCGGGAACACTGAAGCTTTCTTT.

The rearrangement uses TRBV4-2 and TRBJ2-7; TRBD1 matches at 7 bases. Per the germline V gene, CDR1 is LGHNA and CDR2 is YNFKEQ. The CDR3 covers 13 residues. The junction had 1 base not matched to a gene; V was cut back by 4 bases and J by 1 base. CDR3 nucleotide sequence: TGTGCCAGCAGCCCGGGACAGTCCTACGAGCAGTACTTC. It encodes CASSPGQSYEQYF.

This sequence joins TRBV20-1 and TRBJ1-1, with D hard to call. This CDR3 has 10 amino acids. Germline V gene sequence: CDR1 DFQATT, CDR2 SNEGSKA (reference sequence). V was cut by 2 bases and J by 11 bases, with 9 bases left in between. The CDR3 spells CSARRLGAFF. The CDR3 nucleotides read TGCAGTGCTAGAAGACTAGGCGCTTTCTTT.

The chain is built from TRBV29-1 and TRBJ2-7; tentatively, D is TRBD1 (6 bases). Germline V CDR1 and CDR2: SQVTM, ANQGSEA. The CDR3 loop spans 15 amino acids. The germline V and J ends were trimmed by 4 bases and 1 base, with 17 bases remaining between them. Here the CDR3 reads CSVVGRGRGSYEQYF. For the CDR3, the DNA is TGCAGCGTTGTGGGCCGGGGAAGGGGGTCCTACGAGCAGTACTTC.

The genes are TRBV5-6 and TRBJ2-1; TRBD2 is a possible D gene (5 bases). Germline loops: CDR1 SGHDT, CDR2 YYEEEE. Between the trimmed V and J ends, which lost 4 bases and 6 bases, there was a span of 17 bases. The CDR3 length is 15 residues. The CDR3 bases are TGTGCCAGCAGCCACCGAGGCCTAGGGAGCAATGAGCAGTTCTTC. Its protein product is CASSHRGLGSNEQFF.

The genes are TRBV13 and TRBJ1-3; 9 bases match TRBD1. The CDR3 extends over 16 amino acids. The J segment lost 2 bases and the V segment lost 7 bases, leaving 9 bases of the junction unmatched. The germline V gene has CDR1 PRHDT and CDR2 FYEKMQ (reference sequence). The CDR3: CASMLDRGEPGNTIYF. In nucleotides, the CDR3 is TGTGCCAGCATGCTAGACAGGGGGGAACCTGGAAACACCATATATTTT.

In this sample, this clone turned up once. This sequence joins TRBV11-2 and TRBJ1-2; a weak D match, TRBD1 (5 bases). The CDR3 consists of 16 residues. Trimming left V 3 bases short and J 2 bases short, with 16 bases between. Germline V gene data show CDR1 as SGHAT and CDR2 as FQNNGV. The CDR3 DNA reads TGTGCCAGCAGCTTTCCAACTCTGACAGACAACTATGGCTACACCTTC. Protein product: CASSFPTLTDNYGYTF.

This rearrangement joins TRBV27 to TRBJ1-2; TRBD1 agrees at 7 bases. V gave up 6 bases and J gave up 3 bases; unmatched junction bases: 4. Germline V gene data show CDR1 as MNHEY and CDR2 as SMNVEV (reference sequence). CDR3 length: 13 residues. CDR3 bases: TGTGCCAGCAGCGCTGACAGGGACTATGGCTACACCTTC. Its protein product is CASSADRDYGYTF.

The gene calls are TRBV18 and TRBJ2-5; D gene ambiguous. The germline V and J ends were trimmed by 3 bases and 0 bases, with 14 bases remaining between them. From germline, CDR1 is KGHSH and CDR2 LQKENI. The CDR3 consists of 16 residues. The CDR3 reads CASSPQYRGYQETQYF. CDR3 in DNA: TGTGCCAGCTCACCGCAATACCGTGGGTACCAAGAGACCCAGTACTTC. Based on the CDR3 plus reference TRBV18 and TRBJ2-5, the full variable domain is NAGVMQNPRHLVRRRGQEARLRCSPMKGHSHVYWYRQLPEEGLKFMVYLQKENIIDESGMPKERFSAEFPKEGPSILRIQQVVRGDSAAYFCASSPQYRGYQETQYFGPGTRLLVL.

The rearrangement uses TRBV30 and TRBJ2-4, with TRBD1 as a possible D gene (6 bases). The CDR3 is 13 residues long. The V end was cut by 5 bases, the J end by 0 bases, with 8 bases between. Germline V gene lookup returns CDR1 GTSNPN and CDR2 SVGIG (reference sequence). In nucleotides, the CDR3 is TGTGCCTGGGGACAGCTAGCCAAAAACATTCAGTACTTC. Translating it yields CAWGQLAKNIQYF. Variable domain in full (rest from reference TRBV30 and TRBJ2-4): SQTIHQWPATLVQPVGSPLSLECTVEGTSNPNLYWYRQAAGRGLQLLFYSVGIGQISSEVPQNLSASRPQDRQFILSSKKLLLSDSGFYLCAWGQLAKNIQYFGAGTRLSVL.

The sample holds one count of this clone. This sequence joins TRBV15 and TRBJ2-1; 8 bases fit TRBD1. Germline V gene sequence: CDR1 LNHNV, CDR2 YYDKDF (reference sequence). This CDR3 spans 15 amino acids. The junction had 16 bases not matched to a gene; V was cut back by 4 bases and J by 14 bases. The CDR3 DNA sequence: TGTGCCACCAGCACCGTCCGGGACAGGTCCTATCGGGAGTTCTTC. This encodes CATSTVRDRSYREFF.